Each of the 10 T cell receptor beta chains below was sequenced from the same sample in a study of T cell repertoires in cytomegalovirus infection. TCRdb redid the calling of the reads with MiXCR, one entry per CDR3 protein. The repertoire has a few hundred thousand distinct CDR3 sequences, around 25% of them found once; the top ten carry roughly 15%. These receptors are not linked to any known antigen. Material: cultured PBMCs, obtained from culture after CMV antigen stimulation. The receptors come from a human donor in good health (CMV status not recorded). Some clones in this sample may be carry-over from other donors' samples.

This clonotype was counted only a few times. The chain carries TRBV10-3 and TRBJ1-2; a possible D gene is TRBD1 (6 bases). Looked up from germline, CDR1 is ENHRY and CDR2 is SYGVKD. V shed 8 bases and J shed 14 bases, with 24 bases lying between them. The CDR3 spans 13 residues. CDR3 amino acids: CAIRGTGGQGGTF. The CDR3, as DNA: TGTGCCATCCGAGGCACGGGGGGCCAGGGAGGGACCTTC.

This clonotype was observed at least ten times. The chain recombines TRBV7-2 with TRBJ1-5; a weak D match, TRBD1 (5 bases). The V and J ends lost 7 bases and 4 bases respectively, with 11 bases between them. In germline, CDR1 is SGHTA, CDR2 FQGNSA. This CDR3 comprises 13 residues. Here the CDR3 DNA reads TGTGCCAGCACCCCGGGGGGTAATCAGCCCCAGCATTTT. Encoded protein: CASTPGGNQPQHF. Full variable domain (remainder filled in from reference TRBV7-2 and TRBJ1-5): GAGVSQSPSNKVTEKGKDVELRCDPISGHTALYWYRQSLGQGLEFLIYFQGNSAPDKSGLPSDRFSAERTGGSVSTLTIQRTQQEDSAVYLCASTPGGNQPQHFGDGTRLSIL.

The chain has TRBV12-3 or TRBV12-4 and TRBJ2-3; perhaps D is TRBD1 or TRBD2 (6 bases each). V shed 6 bases and J shed 0 bases, with 13 bases lying between them. This CDR3 region has 15 residues. The CDR3: CASSWRGQSTDTQYF. The DNA of the CDR3 is TGTGCCAGCAGCTGGAGGGGACAAAGCACAGATACGCAGTATTTT.

This clonotype was detected a few times. This chain links TRBV20-1 with TRBJ1-5; 7 nucleotides line up with TRBD1. V trimming: 0 bases; J trimming: 0 bases; junction bases outside the gene matches: 5. This CDR3 has 16 residues. The germline V gene encodes CDR1 DFQATT and CDR2 SNEGSKA (reference sequence). The CDR3 region has the DNA TGCAGTGCTAGAGAGGCGCAGGGGGTTAGCAATCAGCCCCAGCATTTT. Translating gives CSAREAQGVSNQPQHF.

The chain combines TRBV28 with TRBJ1-1, with 9 nucleotides matching TRBD1. The length of the CDR3 is 18 residues. Germline V gene sequence: CDR1 MDHEN, CDR2 SYDVKM. V lost 1 base and J lost 3; bases outside the gene matches: 12. The CDR3 protein is CASSLSGTGLMRDTEAFF. DNA for the CDR3: TGTGCCAGCAGTTTATCCGGGACAGGGCTTATGAGGGACACTGAAGCTTTCTTT.

This clonotype was detected a few times. The chain recombines TRBV19 with TRBJ1-2; the D is unclear. CDR1 and CDR2 (germline): LNHDA, SQIVND (reference sequence). The CDR3 spans 15 residues. Trimming removed 0 bases at V and 4 bases at J, with 12 bases between. The CDR3 sequence: CASSIDHGSLYGYTF. CDR3 bases: TGTGCCAGTAGTATAGATCACGGTTCCCTCTATGGCTACACCTTC.

This clonotype was counted only a few times. V and J are TRBV19 and TRBJ2-2, with D possibly matching TRBD2 (5 bases). V lost 6 bases to trimming and J lost 2 bases, with 10 bases between them. The CDR3 is made up of 14 amino acids. CDR1 is LNHDA and CDR2 is SQIVND in the germline V gene (reference sequence). Here the CDR3 reads CASREGLNTGELFF. The CDR3 coding sequence is TGTGCCAGTAGAGAGGGCCTTAACACCGGGGAGCTGTTTTTT.

The sample holds a few counts of this clonotype. The rearrangement uses TRBV28 and TRBJ2-1; no clear D gene. The CDR3 runs 13 residues. Trimming shortened V by 8 bases and J by 3 bases, and 11 bases separated the two germline ends. The germline gives CDR1 MDHEN, CDR2 SYDVKM. CDR3: CASGLPNYNEQFF. The CDR3 DNA is TGTGCCAGCGGTCTCCCCAACTACAATGAGCAGTTCTTC.

The chain recombines TRBV24-1 with TRBJ2-3; tentative D call: TRBD1 (6 bases). The V end lost 10 bases, the J end lost 4 bases, and 20 bases lay between the germline ends. Per germline, CDR1 KGHDR and CDR2 SFDVKD. The CDR3 extends over 15 amino acids. The CDR3 loop is CATARLGEGADTQYF. For the CDR3, the DNA is TGTGCCACGGCTAGGTTGGGAGAGGGGGCAGATACGCAGTATTTT.

The gene calls are TRBV18 and TRBJ2-7; the D is unclear. The germline V gene has CDR1 KGHSH and CDR2 LQKENI. V was shortened by 4 bases and J by 3 bases, with 16 bases between the two germline ends. This CDR3 is built from 15 residues. CDR3 protein: CASSLKLDPGYEQYV. In DNA form, the CDR3 reads TGTGCCAGCTCACTAAAACTGGATCCGGGCTACGAGCAGTACGTC.